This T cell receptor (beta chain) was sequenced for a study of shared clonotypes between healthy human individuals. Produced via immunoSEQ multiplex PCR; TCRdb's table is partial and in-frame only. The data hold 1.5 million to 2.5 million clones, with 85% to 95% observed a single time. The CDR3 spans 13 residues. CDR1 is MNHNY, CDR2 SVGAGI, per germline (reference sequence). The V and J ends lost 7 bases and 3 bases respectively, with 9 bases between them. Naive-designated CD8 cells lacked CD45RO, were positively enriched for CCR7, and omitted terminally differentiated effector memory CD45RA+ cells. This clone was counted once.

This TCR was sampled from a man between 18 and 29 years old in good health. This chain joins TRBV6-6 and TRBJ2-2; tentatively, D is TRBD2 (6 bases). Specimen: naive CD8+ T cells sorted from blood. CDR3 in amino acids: CASMRDDTGELFF. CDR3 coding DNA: TGTGCCAGCATGCGGGACGACACCGGGGAGCTGTTTTTT.